One and the same sample provided the 20 T cell receptor beta chains below, sequenced in a study of T cells in Graves' hyperthyroidism and ophthalmopathy. Researchers amplified the TCR beta CDR3 regions from RNA transcripts. RT-PCR in the first round (using the HTBI primer set) targeted the TCR CDR3. One entry per CDR3 protein, called by TCRdb with MiXCR from the multiplex PCR reads. There are a few hundred thousand distinct CDR3 sequences in the sample; about half occur only once, and around 7.7% lies in the top ten. The sequenced material came from peripheral blood or thyroid tissue (not recorded which). The source of these receptors is a woman in her late teens or twenties with Graves' hyperthyroidism.

The chain links TRBV4-2 to TRBJ1-2; 10 bases fit TRBD1. The CDR3 is 14 amino acids. The ends lost 5 bases at V and 8 bases at J; junction bases unmatched: 8. Germline CDR1 and CDR2: LGHNA and YNFKEQ. As DNA, the CDR3 is TGTGCCAGCAGCAAGACAGGGGGCGGGAGAGGCTACACCTTC. It yields the protein CASSKTGGGRGYTF.

This clonotype was picked up many times. V and J are TRBV15 and TRBJ1-2, with 7 bases lining up with TRBD1. Trimming removed 4 bases from V and 2 bases from J; junction bases left unmatched: 4. The CDR3 extends over 14 amino acids. Per germline, CDR1 LNHNV and CDR2 YYDKDF (reference sequence). As DNA, the CDR3 is TGTGCCACCAGCACCCGGACAGGAAACTATGGCTACACCTTC. It specifies CATSTRTGNYGYTF.

This clonotype was picked up many times. V and J are TRBV12-3 or TRBV12-4 and TRBJ1-6; no definite D call. V dropped 4 bases and J dropped 9 bases, with 7 bases sitting between them. This CDR3 contains 12 residues. CDR3 in amino acids: CASSWESSPLHF. The CDR3 DNA reads as TGTGCCAGCAGTTGGGAGAGTTCACCCCTCCACTTT.

This clonotype was seen at least ten times. The V call is TRBV19, the J call TRBJ2-2, with 8 bases matching TRBD2. V lost 5 bases, J lost 4 bases, and 12 bases stayed unmatched. The CDR3 covers 17 residues. Germline CDR1 reads LNHDA; CDR2 reads SQIVND (reference sequence). The CDR3 spells CASSHSGRLGGTGELFF. CDR3 nucleotides: TGTGCCAGTAGTCACAGCGGGAGACTCGGCGGCACCGGGGAGCTGTTTTTT.

V is TRBV5-1 and J is TRBJ2-7, with 8 bases fitting TRBD1. The CDR3 is 15 amino acids. CDR1 and CDR2 from the germline V gene are SGHRS and YFSETQ. V shed 4 bases and J 7 bases; nucleotides not matched to a gene: 13. CDR3 in amino acids: CASSTGTGQLREQYF. For the CDR3, the DNA is TGCGCCAGCAGCACCGGGACAGGCCAACTACGGGAGCAGTACTTC.

In its sample, this clonotype was seen once. This sequence joins TRBV16 and TRBJ1-1; D gene unclear. Trimming cost V 4 bases and J 14 bases, with 23 bases left between them. The CDR3 length is 14 residues. CDR1 is KGHSY, CDR2 FQNENV, per germline. DNA of the CDR3: TGTGCCAGCAGCCCTTTCGTCCCCAACAATGAGCAGTTCTTT. It translates to CASSPFVPNNEQFF.

This sequence joins TRBV7-9 and TRBJ1-5; TRBD1 might be the D (6 bases). V was shortened by 4 bases and J by 5 bases, with 15 bases between the two germline ends. Per germline, CDR1 SEHNR and CDR2 FQNEAQ (reference sequence). The CDR3 length is 15 residues. The CDR3 sequence: CASSSGTGYDQPQHF. The CDR3 bases are TGTGCCAGCAGCTCGGGAACAGGGTACGATCAGCCCCAGCATTTT.

The CDR3 reads CASTTSFSYEQYF. The CDR3 DNA sequence: TGCGCCAGCACGACTTCTTTCTCCTACGAGCAGTACTTC. The chain is built from TRBV10-2 and TRBJ2-7; D remains unclear. CDR3 length equals 13 residues. The V gene lost 7 bases and the J gene lost 0 bases, with 10 bases spanning the gap. The germline V gene encodes CDR1 WSHSY and CDR2 SAAADI.

The chain employs TRBV7-9 and TRBJ2-7; TRBD1 matches at 8 bases. After removal of 1 base from V and 12 bases from J, the junction contained 2 bases not matched to a gene. CDR3 length equals 11 residues. CDR1 and CDR2 (germline): SEHNR, FQNEAQ (reference sequence). This chain's CDR3 is CASSLVGQGYF. The CDR3 nucleotides are TGTGCCAGCAGCTTAGTTGGACAGGGGTACTTC.

This clonotype was seen ten or more times. The genes are TRBV12-5 and TRBJ2-7; D gene unclear. Trimming shortened V by 0 bases and J by 5 bases, and 5 bases separated the two germline ends. The CDR3 is made up of 12 amino acids. Per germline, CDR1 LGHNT and CDR2 FRNRAP. The CDR3 loop reads CASGLVRDEQYF. The CDR3 DNA sequence: TGTGCTAGTGGTTTGGTACGAGACGAGCAGTACTTC.

CDR3: CASSGTLSSYNEQFF. The CDR3, as DNA: TGTGCCAGCAGTGGGACCCTGAGCTCCTACAATGAGCAGTTCTTC. The chain employs TRBV2 and TRBJ2-1; D unresolved. The CDR3 totals 15 residues. Trimming cost V 4 bases and J 0 bases, with 10 bases left between them. CDR1 and CDR2 (germline): SNHLY, FYNNEI.

Note on this clonotype: The junction shows a germline mismatch at one end, possibly a read error. The V and J genes are TRBV7-9 and TRBJ2-6; tentatively, D is TRBD1 or TRBD2 (5 bases each). This CDR3 region has 14 residues. In germline, CDR1 is SEHNR, CDR2 FQNEAQ (reference sequence). In nucleotides, the CDR3 is TGTGCCAGCAGCCTCCGGGGCGCCGGGGTCGCTGAAGCTTTC. Encoded protein: CASSLRGAGVAEAF. The complete variable domain, with remaining parts taken from reference TRBV7-9 and TRBJ2-6, reads DTGVSQNPRHKITKRGQNVTFRCDPISEHNRLYWYRQTLGQGPEFLTYFQNEAQLEKSRLLSDRFSAERPKGSFSTLEIQRTEQGDSAMYLCASSLRGAGVAEAFGAGSRLTVL.

The gene calls are TRBV10-3 and TRBJ2-6; no clear D gene. The CDR3 consists of 16 residues. The ends were cut back, 7 bases at V and 0 bases at J, with 13 bases in the middle. In germline, CDR1 is ENHRY, CDR2 SYGVKD. The CDR3 sequence is CAIIARLRSGANVLTF. For the CDR3, the DNA is TGTGCCATCATAGCCAGGTTACGCTCTGGGGCCAACGTCCTGACTTTC.

This clonotype was seen repeatedly, ten times or more. V gene TRBV29-1 combines with J gene TRBJ1-2; 7 bases line up with TRBD1. The CDR3 length is 14 residues. V was pared by 7 bases and J by 4 bases, with 12 bases of the junction left unmatched. From germline, CDR1 is SQVTM and CDR2 ANQGSEA. In DNA, the CDR3 is TGCAGCGCCCCCGGGGCAGGGGGGGCCTATGGCTACACCTTC. Translation gives CSAPGAGGAYGYTF.

Turning to this clonotype: A much larger clone is a single base away; this may be a read error. CDR3 DNA: TGTGCCAGCAGTTCTTCTACAGCGGCAGCCTCCCCAGGCTACACCTTC. Protein product: CASSSSTAAASPGYTF. The chain employs TRBV6-5 and TRBJ1-2; D is unresolved. Between the trimmed V and J ends, which lost 4 bases and 8 bases, there was a span of 23 bases. CDR1 is MNHEY, CDR2 SVGAGI, per germline. CDR3 length: 16 amino acids.

J is TRBJ2-5 and V is TRBV24-1; maybe TRBD2 (6 bases). The germline V and J ends were trimmed by 3 bases and 6 bases, with 22 bases remaining between them. The CDR3 extends over 17 amino acids. Germline V lookup: CDR1 KGHDR, CDR2 SFDVKD. CDR3 region: CATSDPRREIVQKTQYF. CDR3 DNA sequence: TGTGCCACCAGTGATCCAAGGCGGGAAATCGTTCAAAAGACCCAGTACTTC.

Comments on this clonotype: This may arise from a read error, as a much more abundant clone is one base away. The CDR3 spells CAGRTRTGGNQPQHF. The DNA of the CDR3 is TGTGCCGGCAGGACGCGGACAGGGGGAAATCAGCCCCAGCATTTT. The chain joins TRBV6-6 to TRBJ1-5; 10 bases fit TRBD1. Germline V gene data show CDR1 as MNHNY and CDR2 as SVGAGI (reference sequence). CDR3 size: 15 residues.

This chain links TRBV6-4 with TRBJ2-3; the D gene is possibly TRBD1 (5 bases). There are 13 residues in the CDR3. Germline loops: CDR1 MRHNA, CDR2 SNTAGT. Trimming took off 4 bases at V and 2 bases at J, with 7 bases between the two ends. CDR3 coding DNA: TGTGCCAGCAGTGGACAGCACACAGATACGCAGTATTTT. Translation: CASSGQHTDTQYF.

This clonotype was observed many times. The chain combines TRBV19 with TRBJ2-5; D may be TRBD1 (5 bases). Trimming shortened V by 5 bases and J by 5 bases, and 18 bases separated the two germline ends. CDR1 and CDR2 (germline): LNHDA, SQIVND (reference sequence). This CDR3 has 15 amino acids. The CDR3 protein is CASSLSTNRGETQYF. Here the CDR3 DNA reads TGTGCCAGTAGTCTCTCGACCAATAGGGGTGAGACCCAGTACTTC.

This clonotype was picked up many times. The V and J genes are TRBV20-1 and TRBJ1-3; D gene unclear. CDR3 length: 12 amino acids. The germline V gene has CDR1 DFQATT and CDR2 SNEGSKA (reference sequence). With 5 bases removed from V and 0 bases from J, the gap between germline ends came to 5 bases. As DNA, the CDR3 is TGCAGTGCTCCCTCCTCTGGAAACACCATATATTTT. This codes for CSAPSSGNTIYF.